This TCR beta chain was observed in a study of beta chain features in type 1 diabetes. Notes on the study in general: Moderate but significant shortening of TCRB CDR3s was recorded in all four CD4+ subsets from Type 1 diabetes patients.

Of the isolated RNA, all was reverse transcribed, and so the sequenced material was expressed TCRB transcripts. Only in-frame clones appear in the TCRdb table, and some are missing; sequencing was by immunoSEQ multiplex PCR. The sample includes more than 550,000 clones, 11% to 15% of them seen just once. Germline V lookup: CDR1 ENHRY, CDR2 SYGVKD. The CDR3 totals 14 residues. The V end lost 0 bases, the J end lost 1 base, and 6 bases lay between the germline ends. This clone was observed a few times. Antigen: not known. This sequence was found in a man in his late teens or twenties with type 1 diabetes. The specimen was naive CD4+ T cells from blood. The chain joins TRBV10-3 to TRBJ2-5; D not resolved. CDR3: CAISESYSQETQYF. As DNA, the CDR3 is TGTGCCATCAGTGAGTCGTACAGCCAAGAGACCCAGTACTTC.